The sample holds one count of the clone carrying this T cell receptor (beta chain). Between the trimmed V and J ends, which lost 4 bases and 4 bases, there was a span of 5 bases. Germline V gene data show CDR1 as SGHDN and CDR2 as FVKESK. CDR3 length: 11 amino acids. The data were obtained in a study of blood T cell repertoires in COVID-19. Study summary: The study drew acute and convalescent COVID-19 samples from the United States, Italy and Spain.

Under the authors' procedure: Amplified reference gene primers provided the basis for estimating nucleated cell counts. Repertoires were generated with immunoSEQ multiplex PCR, while TCRdb's copy carries only in-frame clones and drops some. V and J calls plus clone size are reproduced from that table; the DNA served to infer D and trimming. Of some 83,000 clones listed, 81% are singletons. This chain uses TRBV14 with TRBJ2-7; no reliable D call. The sequenced material came from peripheral blood. This TCR derives from a man older than 75 with acute or convalescent COVID-19. CDR3 protein: CASSPFYEQYF. The CDR3 nucleotides read TGTGCCAGCAGCCCATTTTACGAGCAGTACTTC.